This T cell receptor beta chain was sequenced during a study of blood T cell repertoires in COVID-19. Background on the study: Samples came from the United States, Italy and Spain, spanning acute and convalescent COVID-19. The analysed material was cDNA or gDNA that came from T cells, B-cell-depleted T cells, or PBMCs.

This clone has only one observation. Authors' processing steps: Reference gene primers were amplified, and this amplification served to estimate nucleated cell counts. Produced via immunoSEQ multiplex PCR; TCRdb's table is partial and in-frame only. That table is the source of V, J and clone size, and D and trimming were worked out from the DNA. Of over 200,000 clones listed, roughly 80% were seen once; the top ten hold 4.5% to 5.5%. Material for sequencing was peripheral blood. The TCR was taken from a human donor in a cohort sampled during active COVID-19.

The CDR3 region has the DNA TGTGCCAGCAGTCCCGGACAGGGGGCCTACTATGGCTACACCTTC. Its protein is CASSPGQGAYYGYTF. The V gene is TRBV27, the J gene TRBJ1-2, with 11 bases aligning to TRBD1. The CDR3 is made up of 15 amino acids. V dropped 5 bases and J dropped 3; count of bases not matched to a gene: 5. Germline CDR1 reads MNHEY; CDR2 reads SMNVEV (reference sequence).